This T cell receptor (beta chain) was identified during a study of T-cell memory formation after mild COVID-19. Overall study findings and caveats: Second-wave clones with a day 37 peak had unconfirmed SARS-CoV-2 specificity. Shrinking CD4+ clones resided mostly in CM and EM, and CD8+ ones in EMRA. Pre-infection memory contained some responding clones, which suggested that cross-reactive memory had joined.

TCRdb itself ran the 5' RACE reads through MiXCR, one entry per CDR3 protein. Of 180,000 or so distinct CDR3 sequences listed, around a tenth are singletons. About this clonotype: The antigen is unknown.

Trimming cost V 2 bases and J 2 bases, with 8 bases left between them. Germline CDR1 and CDR2: SGHRS and YFSETQ. CDR3 size: 14 residues. The sample consisted of PBMCs or a T cell subset sorted from them (not recorded which). The gene calls are TRBV5-1 and TRBJ2-4; maybe TRBD2 (5 bases). This TCR was sampled from a man aged 18 to 30 who had mild COVID-19 (a few samples of this study predate the infection). Cell type and time point are not known. The CDR3 region is CASSFGETKNIQYF. As DNA, the CDR3 is TGCGCCAGCAGCTTCGGGGAAACCAAAAACATTCAGTACTTC. Variable domain in full (rest from reference TRBV5-1 and TRBJ2-4): KAGVTQTPRYLIKTRGQQVTLSCSPISGHRSVSWYQQTPGQGLQFLFEYFSETQRNKGNFPGRFSGRQFSNSRSEMNVSTLELGDSALYLCASSFGETKNIQYFGAGTRLSVL.